The entry below gives a single TCR beta chain sequence along with its context. The junction differs from germline at one of its ends, possibly a read error. This specimen comes from a study of blood T cell repertoires in COVID-19. In germline, CDR1 is SGDLS, CDR2 YYNGEE. The CDR3 sequence is 11 residues long. Method: immunoSEQ multiplex PCR; TCRdb's copy keeps in-frame clones and lacks some. The repertoire consists of about 29,000 clones, with approximately 80% occurring once and the leading ten covering about half. The receptor was isolated from a woman aged 65 to 85 with acute or convalescent COVID-19. The source material was peripheral blood. The chain is built from TRBV9 and TRBJ1-4, with TRBD1 identical over 10 bases. This CDR3 is CASSGGQGGLF. Written as DNA, the CDR3 is TGTGCCAGCAGTGGCGGACAGGGGGGCCTTTTT.